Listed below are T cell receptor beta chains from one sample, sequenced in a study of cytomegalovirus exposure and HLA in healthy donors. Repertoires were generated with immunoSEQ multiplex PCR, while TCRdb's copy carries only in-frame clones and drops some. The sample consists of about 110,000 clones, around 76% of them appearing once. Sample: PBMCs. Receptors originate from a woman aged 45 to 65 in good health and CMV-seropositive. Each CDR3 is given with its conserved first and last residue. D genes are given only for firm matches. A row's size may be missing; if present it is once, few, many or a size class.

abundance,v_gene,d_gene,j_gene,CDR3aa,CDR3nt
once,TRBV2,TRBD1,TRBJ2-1,CASSEMGQRYNEQFF,TGTGCCAGCAGTGAAATGGGACAGCGGTACAATGAGCAGTTCTTC
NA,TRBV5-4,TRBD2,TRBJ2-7,CASSFGTSEQYF,TGTGCCAGCAGCTTCGGGACTAGCGAGCAGTACTTC
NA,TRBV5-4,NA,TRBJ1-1,CASSLAGTTEAFF,TGTGCCAGCAGCTTGGCCGGGACAACCGAAGCTTTCTTT
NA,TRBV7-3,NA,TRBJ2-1,CASSNRATEQFF,TGTGCCAGCAGTAACAGGGCTACTGAGCAGTTCTTC
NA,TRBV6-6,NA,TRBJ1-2,CASSYSGASGGYTF,TGTGCCAGCAGTTACTCGGGGGCGTCCGGTGGCTACACCTTC
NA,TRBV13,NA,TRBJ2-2,CASRRDNLGGELFF,TGTGCCAGCAGGAGGGACAATTTAGGCGGGGAGCTGTTTTTT
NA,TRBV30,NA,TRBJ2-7,CAWSVYYGERAYEQYF,TGTGCCTGGAGTGTCTACTACGGGGAGCGAGCCTACGAGCAGTACTTC
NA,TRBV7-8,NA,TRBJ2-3,CASSSIFGSDTQYF,TGTGCCAGCAGCTCCATCTTTGGCTCTGATACGCAGTATTTT
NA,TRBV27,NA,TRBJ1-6,CASSSGLWYSPLHF,TGTGCCAGCAGTTCTGGCCTCTGGTATTCACCCCTCCACTTT
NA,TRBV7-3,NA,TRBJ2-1,CASSPAGYNEQFF,TGTGCCAGCAGCCCGGCGGGGTACAATGAGCAGTTCTTC
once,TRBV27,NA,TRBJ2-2,CASRPPAVGELFF,TGTGCCAGCAGGCCCCCGGCGGTCGGGGAGCTGTTTTTT
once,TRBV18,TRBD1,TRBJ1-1,CASSFRTGAPSGAFF,TGTGCCAGCTCCTTCCGGACAGGGGCCCCCTCCGGAGCTTTCTTT
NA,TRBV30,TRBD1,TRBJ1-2,CAWSGTGYGYGYTF,TGTGCCTGGAGTGGGACAGGGTATGGCTATGGCTACACCTTC
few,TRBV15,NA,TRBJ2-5,CATSRDREVETQYF,TGTGCCACCAGCAGAGACAGGGAGGTAGAGACCCAGTACTTC
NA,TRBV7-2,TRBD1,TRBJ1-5,CASSRTGSNQPQHF,TGTGCCAGCAGCCGGACAGGGAGCAATCAGCCCCAGCATTTT
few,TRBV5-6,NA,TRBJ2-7,CASSLRGPYEQYF,TGTGCCAGCAGCCTCAGGGGACCCTACGAGCAGTACTTC
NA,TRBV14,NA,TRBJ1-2,CASSQAGNPILYGYTF,TGTGCCAGCAGCCAAGCCGGGAACCCAATTCTCTATGGCTACACCTTC
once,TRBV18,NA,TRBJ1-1,CASSPPGATEAFF,TGTGCCAGCTCACCACCAGGGGCCACTGAAGCTTTCTTT
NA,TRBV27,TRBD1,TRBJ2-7,CASSRQGASYEQYF,TGTGCCAGCAGTCGACAGGGGGCGTCCTACGAGCAGTACTTC
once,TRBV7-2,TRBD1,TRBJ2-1,CASSLGQGAYNEQFF,TGTGCCAGCAGCTTAGGGCAGGGGGCCTACAATGAGCAGTTCTTC
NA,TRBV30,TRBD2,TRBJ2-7,CAWSREGRSEQYF,TGTGCCTGGAGTAGGGAGGGGCGGAGCGAGCAGTACTTC
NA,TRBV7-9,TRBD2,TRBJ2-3,CASSLLPLAGGRGTDTQYF,TGTGCCAGCAGCTTACTTCCCTTGGCGGGGGGCCGGGGCACAGATACGCAGTATTTT